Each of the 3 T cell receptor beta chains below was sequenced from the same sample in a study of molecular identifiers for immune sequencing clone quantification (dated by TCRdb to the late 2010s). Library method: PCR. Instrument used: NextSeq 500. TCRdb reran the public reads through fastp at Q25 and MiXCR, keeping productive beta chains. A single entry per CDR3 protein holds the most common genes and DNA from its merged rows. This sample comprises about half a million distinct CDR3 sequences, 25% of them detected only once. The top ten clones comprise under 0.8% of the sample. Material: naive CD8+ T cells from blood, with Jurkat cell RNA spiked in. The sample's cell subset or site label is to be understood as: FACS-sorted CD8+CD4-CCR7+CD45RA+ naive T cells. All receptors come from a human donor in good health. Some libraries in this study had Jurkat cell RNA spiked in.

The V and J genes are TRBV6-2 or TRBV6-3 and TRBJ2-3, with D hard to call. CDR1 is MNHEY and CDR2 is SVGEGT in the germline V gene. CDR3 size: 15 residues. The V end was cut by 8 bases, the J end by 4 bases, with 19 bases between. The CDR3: CASGPQEFRSDTQYF. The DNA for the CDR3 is TGTGCCAGCGGTCCTCAGGAGTTCCGATCAGATACGCAGTATTTT.

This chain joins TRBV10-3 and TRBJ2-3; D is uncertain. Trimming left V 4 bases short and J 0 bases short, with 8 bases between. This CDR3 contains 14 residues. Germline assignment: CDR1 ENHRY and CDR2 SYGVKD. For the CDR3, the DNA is TGTGCCATCAGTGGAGTTGGGAGCACAGATACGCAGTATTTT. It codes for CAISGVGSTDTQYF.

CDR3 region: CASSTAGRGRNTIYF. CDR3 in DNA: TGTGCCAGCAGTACCGCCGGGAGGGGACGGAACACCATATATTTT. The chain employs TRBV6-1 and TRBJ1-3, with D perhaps matching TRBD1 (5 bases). The CDR3 is 15 amino acids. Trimming stripped 5 bases from V and 7 bases from J, with 18 bases between. The germline V gene encodes CDR1 MNHNS and CDR2 SASEGT.